What follows are 10 T cell receptor beta chains derived from one specimen sequenced in a study of T cells after yellow fever vaccination. MiXCR, applied by TCRdb to the 5' RACE reads, yields one record per CDR3 protein. The sample has about 230,000 distinct CDR3 sequences; approximately 6.8% are singletons. The source material was CD4+ T cells sorted from PBMCs, sampled on the day of the yellow fever booster vaccination. The source of these receptors is a man aged 30-40 years who received the YFV17D yellow fever vaccine.

This clonotype turned up a few times. V and J are TRBV30 and TRBJ2-7; TRBD1 matches at 10 bases. Germline V lookup: CDR1 GTSNPN, CDR2 SVGIG (reference sequence). The CDR3 consists of 12 residues. After removal of 7 bases from V and 6 bases from J, the junction contained 6 bases not matched to a gene. The CDR3 DNA sequence: TGTGCCTCAGACAGGGGGCATGGCGAGCAGTACTTC. Its translation: CASDRGHGEQYF.

There are a few counts of this clonotype. The V call is TRBV7-2, the J call TRBJ2-3; a possible D gene is TRBD2 (5 bases). The CDR3 totals 16 residues. V was trimmed by 4 bases and J by 1 base, leaving 15 bases between them. Germline V gene lookup returns CDR1 SGHTA and CDR2 FQGNSA. The CDR3 region is CASSSPRAGGTDTQYF. Here the CDR3 DNA reads TGTGCCAGCAGCTCCCCAAGGGCCGGGGGCACAGATACGCAGTATTTT.

This clonotype appeared many times. This rearrangement joins TRBV20-1 to TRBJ1-4, with D tentatively TRBD1 (5 bases). Looked up from germline, CDR1 is DFQATT and CDR2 is SNEGSKA (reference sequence). The CDR3 has 15 amino acids. Deletions cut 5 bases from V and 5 bases from J, with 18 bases between. The CDR3, as DNA: TGCAGTGCTCATCCGAGGGGCAGGCCGAATGAAAAACTGTTTTTT. Translation gives CSAHPRGRPNEKLFF.

This clonotype was observed many times. The gene calls are TRBV28 and TRBJ2-2; D unclear. The germline V gene has CDR1 MDHEN and CDR2 SYDVKM. This CDR3 has 14 residues. V was cut by 5 bases and J by 3 bases, with 10 bases left in between. The CDR3 region is CASSQTDYTGELFF. As DNA, the CDR3 is TGTGCCAGCAGTCAAACAGACTACACCGGGGAGCTGTTTTTT.

Many counts were recorded for this clonotype. V usage is TRBV29-1 and J usage is TRBJ2-7, with D perhaps assigned TRBD1 or TRBD2 (5 bases each). The CDR3 covers 14 residues. Germline CDR1 and CDR2: SQVTM and ANQGSEA. V was trimmed by 7 bases and J by 4 bases, leaving 20 bases between them. For the CDR3, the DNA is TGCAGCGCCGCGGTAGGGACCGGGATATACGAGCAGTACTTC. It is translated as CSAAVGTGIYEQYF.

The chain carries TRBV12-3 or TRBV12-4 and TRBJ2-7; 8 positions match TRBD1. J gave up 8 bases and V 1 base, and 7 bases lay outside the gene matches. This CDR3 has 14 residues. This CDR3 reads CASSLVTGGKQQYF. In DNA form, the CDR3 reads TGTGCCAGCAGTTTAGTTACAGGGGGAAAGCAGCAGTACTTC.

This chain links TRBV29-1 with TRBJ2-1, with 8 bases fitting TRBD1. From germline, CDR1 is SQVTM and CDR2 ANQGSEA. The CDR3 contains 14 residues. V was clipped by 7 bases and J by 6 bases; unmatched bases: 11. CDR3 residues: CSGQHRGRLNEQFF. CDR3 in DNA: TGCAGCGGCCAGCACAGGGGGAGGCTCAATGAGCAGTTCTTC.

The chain uses TRBV28 and TRBJ2-6; 8 nucleotides agree with TRBD1. Germline CDR1 MDHEN, CDR2 SYDVKM. Unmatched junction bases numbered 2, after V lost 5 bases and J lost 2 bases. The CDR3 has 15 residues. CDR3 sequence (DNA): TGTGCCAGCAGTGAGGACAGGGCTGGGGCCAACGTCCTGACTTTC. Protein: CASSEDRAGANVLTF.

The chain links TRBV9 to TRBJ2-7, with 9 bases aligning to TRBD1. CDR3 size: 15 residues. The germline V gene has CDR1 SGDLS and CDR2 YYNGEE. Germline trimming cut 0 bases from V and 7 bases from J; bases unmatched to any gene: 8. DNA of the CDR3: TGTGCCAGCAGCGTAGTGGGACAGGGATTACGAGAGCAGTACTTC. It yields the protein CASSVVGQGLREQYF.

The rearrangement links TRBV20-1 to TRBJ2-7; 8 bases match TRBD2. Germline loops: CDR1 DFQATT, CDR2 SNEGSKA (reference sequence). This CDR3 is 14 amino acids long. V shed 3 bases and J 1 base; nucleotides not matched to a gene: 5. The CDR3 loop is CSASRAGGSYEQYF. The CDR3 DNA reads TGCAGTGCTAGTCGGGCGGGAGGTTCCTACGAGCAGTACTTC.